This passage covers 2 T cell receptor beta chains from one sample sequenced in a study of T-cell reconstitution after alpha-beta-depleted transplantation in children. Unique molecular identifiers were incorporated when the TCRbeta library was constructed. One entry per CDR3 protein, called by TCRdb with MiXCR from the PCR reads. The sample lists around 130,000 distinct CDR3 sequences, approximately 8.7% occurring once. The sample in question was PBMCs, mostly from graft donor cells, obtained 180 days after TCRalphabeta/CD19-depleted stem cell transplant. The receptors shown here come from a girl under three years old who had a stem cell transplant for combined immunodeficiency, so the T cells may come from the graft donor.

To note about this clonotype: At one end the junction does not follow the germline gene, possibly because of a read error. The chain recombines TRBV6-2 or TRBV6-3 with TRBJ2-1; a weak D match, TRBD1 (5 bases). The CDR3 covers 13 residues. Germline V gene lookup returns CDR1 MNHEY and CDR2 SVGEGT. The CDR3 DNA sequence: TGTGCCAGCAGTACAGCAGGGCCAAATGAGCATTTCTTC. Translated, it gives CASSTAGPNEHFF.

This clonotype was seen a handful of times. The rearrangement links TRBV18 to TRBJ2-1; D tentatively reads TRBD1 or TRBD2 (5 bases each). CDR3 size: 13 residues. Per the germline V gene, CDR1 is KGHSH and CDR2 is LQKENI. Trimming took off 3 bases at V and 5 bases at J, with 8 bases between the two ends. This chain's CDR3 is CASSPGPDNEQFF. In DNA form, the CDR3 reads TGTGCCAGCTCACCGGGACCCGACAATGAGCAGTTCTTC.